Here is one T cell receptor (beta chain) with its context. Its antigen is still unknown. The sample belongs to a study of cytomegalovirus exposure and HLA in healthy donors. Study-wide results and limits: For most TCR sequences rarity was the rule, although some public TCRs occurred in many donors. Exclusion applied to some V segments, including TRBV6-2 and TRBV6-3, as they were indistinguishable. TCR beta chain V- and J-gene trimming was linked, in a later analysis, to a missense variant in DCLRE1C.

Germline V CDR1 and CDR2: LNHDA, SQIVND (reference sequence). The CDR3 covers 16 residues. The germline V and J ends were trimmed by 7 bases and 2 bases, with 18 bases remaining between them. With 60 Vbeta and 13 Jbeta primers, the PCR was carried out. The repertoire was sequenced with immunoSEQ multiplex PCR; TCRdb's copy has only in-frame clones and lacks some. The sample includes about 150,000 clones, around four fifths of them seen just once. The chain is built from TRBV19 and TRBJ2-1; weak D call: TRBD2 (6 bases). The clonotype originates from a male donor in good health and CMV-seronegative. Specimen: PBMCs. The CDR3 region has the DNA TGTGCCAGTATGGGGTATGGAGGGAGGCCCTACAATGAGCAGTTCTTC. Amino acid sequence: CASMGYGGRPYNEQFF.